A single sample is the source of the 20 T cell receptor beta chains below, sequenced in a study of blood T cell repertoires in COVID-19. Profiling relied on immunoSEQ multiplex PCR, and the TCRdb table lists in-frame clones only, not all of them. The table records about 95,000 clones, roughly four fifths of them present only once. Material for sequencing was peripheral blood. The receptors here all came from a man older than 75 with COVID-19, enrolled during active disease.

CDR3 coding DNA: TGTGCCAGCAGCTCACAGGGGGCCCACACAGATACGCAGTATTTT. This sequence encodes CASSSQGAHTDTQYF. This chain uses TRBV5-8 with TRBJ2-3, with TRBD1 matching over 9 bases. The CDR3 loop spans 15 amino acids. Germline V lookup: CDR1 SGHTS, CDR2 YDEGEE. V trimming: 3 bases; J trimming: 2 bases; junction bases outside the gene matches: 4.

This chain uses TRBV28 with TRBJ1-4, with D tentatively TRBD1 (5 bases). V lost 4 bases and J 0 bases, leaving 9 bases between the germline ends. Germline V gene sequence: CDR1 MDHEN, CDR2 SYDVKM. The CDR3 runs 15 residues. The CDR3 loop reads CASSYRRATNEKLFF. The CDR3 nucleotides read TGTGCCAGCAGTTACAGGCGTGCAACTAATGAAAAACTGTTTTTT.

This rearrangement joins TRBV12-3 or TRBV12-4 to TRBJ1-2; 7 positions match TRBD1. The V segment lost 3 bases and the J segment 6 bases; nucleotides outside the gene matches: 4. The CDR3 covers 13 residues. The CDR3 nucleotides are TGTGCCAGCAGTTTGTGGACAGGCGATGGCTACACCTTC. It encodes CASSLWTGDGYTF.

The table lists this clone with a count of one. Written as DNA, the CDR3 is TGCGCCAGCAGCCAAGATTTGAGGGTAGGGAGAACTGAAGCTTTCTTT. It yields the protein CASSQDLRVGRTEAFF. V usage is TRBV4-3 and J usage is TRBJ1-1; D not resolved. Germline CDR1 is LGHNA and CDR2 is YSLEER. V was cut by 0 bases and J by 5 bases, with 16 bases left in between. This CDR3 is 16 amino acids long.

The chain carries TRBV24-1 and TRBJ2-7, with D maybe TRBD2 (5 bases). This CDR3 is built from 15 residues. V lost 5 bases, J lost 3 bases, and 16 bases lay in between. The germline V gene encodes CDR1 KGHDR and CDR2 SFDVKD. The CDR3 DNA follows: TGTGCCACCAGTGGTGGGGTTGGGAGTTACTACGAGCAGTACTTC. Amino acid sequence: CATSGGVGSYYEQYF.

The chain links TRBV4-2 to TRBJ2-5; a possible D gene is TRBD1 (5 bases). The CDR3 is 14 residues long. Germline V CDR1 and CDR2: LGHNA, YNFKEQ. Trimming took 5 bases from V and 5 from J, leaving 15 bases between them. DNA for the CDR3: TGTGCCAGCAGCTTGTCTAGGGGTGAGGAGACCCAGTACTTC. Its protein is CASSLSRGEETQYF.

The chain uses TRBV7-8 and TRBJ2-2, with D unresolved. The germline V and J ends were trimmed by 5 bases and 4 bases, with 11 bases remaining between them. The CDR3 sequence is 14 residues long. Germline CDR1 reads SGHVS; CDR2 reads FQNEAQ. The DNA of the CDR3 is TGTGCCAGCAGCCGATCGGGTGGCACCGGGGAGCTGTTTTTT. This codes for CASSRSGGTGELFF.

This clone was observed once. This rearrangement joins TRBV23-1 to TRBJ2-1, with 12 bases identical to TRBD2. TRBV23-1 is flagged as an ORF with uncertain function. V was clipped by 3 bases and J by 5 bases; unmatched bases: 5. This CDR3 comprises 16 residues. This chain's CDR3 is CASSQATSGGHNEQFF. DNA for the CDR3: TGCGCCAGCAGTCAGGCGACTAGCGGGGGTCACAATGAGCAGTTCTTC.

This clone was counted a single time. This chain connects TRBV7-2 to TRBJ1-2, with a weak D call TRBD1 (6 bases). There are 14 residues in the CDR3. CDR1 and CDR2 from the germline V gene are SGHTA and FQGNSA. The germline V and J ends were trimmed by 4 bases and 9 bases, with 18 bases remaining between them. The DNA for the CDR3 is TGTGCCAGCAGCTCGGAAACAGGGTTTGAGAGCTACACCTTC. Protein: CASSSETGFESYTF.

This clone appeared a single time. The rearrangement links TRBV6-5 to TRBJ1-3; D gene ambiguous. V lost 4 bases, J lost 4 bases, and 17 bases lay in between. The CDR3 is 16 amino acids. Germline-derived CDR1 and CDR2 are MNHEY and SVGAGI. The CDR3 spells CASSSHSGYSGNTIYF. In DNA form, the CDR3 reads TGTGCCAGCAGTTCCCACTCCGGGTACTCAGGAAACACCATATATTTT.

This clone was found a few times. This chain connects TRBV10-1 to TRBJ1-5; a possible D gene is TRBD1 (6 bases). V was shortened by 0 bases and J by 13 bases, with 13 bases between the two germline ends. This CDR3 contains 13 residues. CDR1 is WNHNN, CDR2 SYGVQD, per germline (reference sequence). The CDR3 sequence: CASSESGKGVQHF. The DNA of the CDR3 is TGCGCCAGCAGTGAGTCTGGAAAGGGGGTACAGCATTTT.

The rearrangement uses TRBV7-9 and TRBJ2-7; 11 bases map to TRBD1. The CDR3 consists of 15 residues. With 4 bases clipped from V and 5 bases from J, the junction kept 7 bases outside the gene matches. Germline CDR1 is SEHNR and CDR2 is FQNEAQ (reference sequence). The CDR3 loop is CASSWGTGGSDEQYF. CDR3 nucleotides: TGTGCCAGCAGCTGGGGGACAGGGGGAAGTGACGAGCAGTACTTC.

The chain is built from TRBV27 and TRBJ2-1; 9 nucleotides line up with TRBD1. Trimming cost V 5 bases and J 9 bases; bases outside gene matches: 8. Germline V gene sequence: CDR1 MNHEY, CDR2 SMNVEV (reference sequence). This CDR3 comprises 14 residues. The DNA of the CDR3 is TGTGCCAGCAGTCCCCCCGGACAGGGGCCTGAGCAGTTCTTC. Translated, it gives CASSPPGQGPEQFF.

The genes are TRBV9 and TRBJ1-2, with 10 positions matching TRBD1. CDR3 length: 14 residues. The V gene's germline CDR1 is SGDLS and CDR2 YYNGEE. Losses at the gene ends were 4 bases for V and 3 bases for J; bases not matched to a gene: 3. The DNA of the CDR3 is TGTGCCAGCAGCCCCGGACAGGGGGACTATGGCTACACCTTC. Its protein product is CASSPGQGDYGYTF.

The gene calls are TRBV3-1 (or the pseudogene TRBV3-2) and TRBJ2-2, with D possibly TRBD2 on 5 matching bases. Germline lookup yields CDR1 LGHDT and CDR2 YNNKEL (reference sequence). The CDR3 loop spans 15 amino acids. V was shortened by 0 bases and J by 7 bases, with 12 bases between the two germline ends. CDR3 sequence reads: CASSQDSGYGGELFF. The CDR3 DNA reads TGTGCCAGCAGCCAAGATTCGGGGTACGGCGGGGAGCTGTTTTTT.

The rearrangement uses TRBV5-1 and TRBJ2-7; the D gene is possibly TRBD1 (6 bases). Trimming stripped 3 bases from V and 3 bases from J, with 13 bases between. This CDR3 is 14 amino acids long. The germline V gene has CDR1 SGHRS and CDR2 YFSETQ. Here the CDR3 reads CASSYRVPNYEQYF. The CDR3 bases are TGCGCCAGCAGCTACAGGGTTCCCAACTACGAGCAGTACTTC.

The V gene is TRBV7-9, the J gene TRBJ2-5; 7 nucleotides match TRBD2. The V and J ends lost 2 bases and 5 bases, in that order; junction bases with no gene match: 11. The length of the CDR3 is 16 residues. Germline V CDR1 and CDR2: SEHNR, FQNEAQ (reference sequence). The CDR3 region has the DNA TGTGCCAGCAGCTTATGGGCGGCGGGAGCAGGGGAGACCCAGTACTTC. Translating gives CASSLWAAGAGETQYF.

The chain recombines TRBV5-6 with TRBJ2-5; the match to TRBD1 covers 9 bases. The CDR3 has 17 amino acids. The V gene end was trimmed by 4 bases and the J gene end by 4 bases; junction bases not matched to a gene: 14. Looked up from germline, CDR1 is SGHDT and CDR2 is YYEEEE. The CDR3 DNA is TGTGCCAGCAGCCGGTTTGGACAGGGGTCTTTCGGAGAGACCCAGTACTTC. Its protein product is CASSRFGQGSFGETQYF.

This chain joins TRBV19 and TRBJ1-1; D not resolved. With 5 bases removed from V and 1 base from J, the gap between germline ends came to 8 bases. The CDR3 loop spans 13 amino acids. Germline V gives CDR1 LNHDA, CDR2 SQIVND (reference sequence). The CDR3 nucleotides read TGTGCCAGTAGTTCAACAGCGAACACTGAAGCTTTCTTT. This codes for CASSSTANTEAFF.

This clone came up a few times. This rearrangement joins TRBV27 to TRBJ1-5, with 7 bases identical to TRBD1. V lost 7 bases and J lost 4; bases outside the gene matches: 4. The CDR3 extends over 13 amino acids. Germline loops: CDR1 MNHEY, CDR2 SMNVEV (reference sequence). The CDR3 DNA reads as TGTGCCAGCAATAGACAGGGAAATCAGCCCCAGCATTTT. Amino acid sequence: CASNRQGNQPQHF.